This TCR beta chain was sequenced during a study of shared clonotypes between healthy human individuals. Positive CCR7 selection of CD45RO-negative cells yielded the naive CD8 cells, and terminally differentiated effector memory CD45RA+ cells were excluded. The V and J ends lost 8 bases and 4 bases respectively, with 11 bases between them. Germline assignment: CDR1 LGHNA and CDR2 YNFKEQ. This CDR3 comprises 12 residues. Profiling relied on immunoSEQ multiplex PCR, and the TCRdb table lists in-frame clones only, not all of them. The sample has around 2.1 million clones, approximately 94% seen once. The rearrangement links TRBV4-2 to TRBJ1-2; D unresolved. The TCR originated in a man younger than 35 in good health. Some clones in this sample may be carry-over from other donors' samples. Sequenced input: naive CD8+ T cells from PBMCs. CDR3 region: CASATRGYGYTF. The CDR3 DNA follows: TGTGCCAGCGCGACCCGGGGCTATGGCTACACCTTC.